The clone carrying this T cell receptor beta chain was seen at least ten times. This record belongs to a study of T cells in Graves' hyperthyroidism and ophthalmopathy. RNA transcripts were the template for amplifying TCR beta CDR3 regions. In the first-round RT-PCR of the TCR CDR3, the HTBI primer set was used. TCRdb re-derived calls from the multiplex PCR reads in MiXCR, one entry per CDR3 protein. Seen here are about 46,000 distinct CDR3 sequences, around 48% observed once, and the top ten hold about 30%. The CDR3 is made up of 12 amino acids. Germline assignment: CDR1 DFQATT and CDR2 SNEGSKA (reference sequence).

The receptor was isolated from a woman in her fifties or sixties with Graves' hyperthyroidism. The sample taken for sequencing was peripheral blood or thyroid tissue (not recorded which). J is TRBJ1-2 and V is TRBV20-1, with D hard to call. CDR3 in DNA: TGCAGGGTCACCCAGCGCAACTATGGCTACACCTTC. Translated, it gives CRVTQRNYGYTF.